This T cell receptor (beta chain) came from a study of blood T cell repertoires in COVID-19. V lost 5 bases, J lost 6 bases, and 21 bases lay in between. Germline V gene lookup returns CDR1 SGHNT and CDR2 YYREEE (reference sequence). The CDR3 consists of 16 residues. Clones were sequenced by immunoSEQ multiplex PCR, and TCRdb holds only the in-frame ones, with some missing. The sample lists around 140,000 clones, approximately 86% seen once, with 1.5% to 2% in the top ten. The sample taken for sequencing was peripheral blood. The clonotype originates from a man aged 65 to 79 with acute or convalescent COVID-19. The rearrangement joins TRBV5-4 to TRBJ2-1; TRBD1 might be the D (6 bases). The CDR3 loop reads CASSSKDSPKTNEQFF. The CDR3 DNA reads TGTGCCAGCAGTTCAAAGGACAGCCCGAAGACCAATGAGCAGTTCTTC.